The 18 T cell receptor beta chains listed next were all sequenced from one sample in a study of cytomegalovirus exposure and HLA in healthy donors. PCR was performed using 60 Vbeta and 13 Jbeta primers. Profiled with immunoSEQ multiplex PCR; TCRdb holds only in-frame clones, not every one. The data hold about 140,000 clones, with 80% observed a single time. The sample consisted of PBMCs. The receptors shown here come from a woman under 40 in good health and CMV-seronegative.

Here the CDR3 reads CASSPPGWQTGELFF. Here the CDR3 DNA reads TGTGCCAGCTCACCGCCCGGGTGGCAGACCGGGGAGCTGTTTTTT. The chain is built from TRBV18 and TRBJ2-2; D uncertain. Germline V gives CDR1 KGHSH, CDR2 LQKENI. Trimming took 3 bases from V and 5 from J, leaving 13 bases between them. The CDR3 spans 15 residues.

This clone was counted a single time. CDR3 region: CASSQGQGSDTEAFF. The CDR3 DNA is TGTGCCAGCTCACAGGGACAGGGTAGTGACACTGAAGCTTTCTTT. V usage is TRBV18 and J usage is TRBJ1-1; 9 bases match TRBD1. This CDR3 contains 15 residues. The junction had 6 bases not matched to a gene; V was cut back by 4 bases and J by 3 bases. The germline gives CDR1 KGHSH, CDR2 LQKENI.

This chain joins TRBV6-5 and TRBJ2-1, with 10 bases lining up with TRBD2. The germline V gene encodes CDR1 MNHEY and CDR2 SVGAGI. V lost 4 bases and J lost 5; bases outside the gene matches: 5. There are 15 residues in the CDR3. CDR3 nucleotide sequence: TGTGCCAGCAGTTTAGCGGGGGGCGTAAACAATGAGCAGTTCTTC. Translated, it gives CASSLAGGVNNEQFF.

Note on this clone: Germline is not matched at one junction end, which may reflect a read error. The J gene is TRBJ2-5, the V gene TRBV7-9, with a tentative D call TRBD1 (6 bases). Looked up from germline, CDR1 is SEHNR and CDR2 is FQNEAQ (reference sequence). The CDR3 is 16 residues long. This CDR3 reads CSSSPRGQLIQETQYF. For the CDR3, the DNA is TGTTCCAGCAGCCCTCGTGGACAGCTAATTCAAGAGACCCAGTACTTC.

CDR3 in DNA: TGTGCCAGTAGTTGGGAGTCCCGCCAAAACACTGAAGCTTTCTTT. This codes for CASSWESRQNTEAFF. This chain links TRBV19 with TRBJ1-1; D unclear. Trimming cost V 5 bases and J 2 bases, with 15 bases left between them. Germline V gives CDR1 LNHDA, CDR2 SQIVND (reference sequence). This CDR3 spans 15 amino acids.

This clone was seen just once. The rearrangement joins TRBV30 to TRBJ2-7; 9 nucleotides match TRBD2. Germline CDR1 GTSNPN, CDR2 SVGIG (reference sequence). CDR3 size: 13 residues. Trimming took 3 bases from V and 7 from J; bases not matched to a gene: 7. CDR3 nucleotides: TGTGCCTGGAGCTCAAGGCGGGAGGGGGAGCAGTACTTC. It translates to CAWSSRREGEQYF.

The chain has TRBV28 and TRBJ1-2; D gene unclear. This CDR3 has 11 residues. Germline assignment: CDR1 MDHEN and CDR2 SYDVKM. V dropped 3 bases and J dropped 5 bases, with 4 bases sitting between them. The CDR3 bases are TGTGCCAGCAGTTTCCAGTATGGCTACACCTTC. This codes for CASSFQYGYTF.

The sample holds a few counts of this clone. The J gene is TRBJ2-6, the V gene TRBV6-5; D remains unclear. V lost 5 bases and J lost 0, with 2 bases in between. From germline, CDR1 is MNHEY and CDR2 SVGAGI. This CDR3 has 13 residues. Here the CDR3 DNA reads TGTGCCAGCAGTCGCTCTGGGGCCAACGTCCTGACTTTC. Translating it yields CASSRSGANVLTF.

The chain carries TRBV15 and TRBJ1-5, with 8 bases aligning to TRBD1. V trimming: 2 bases; J trimming: 5 bases; junction bases outside the gene matches: 2. Germline V gives CDR1 LNHNV, CDR2 YYDKDF (reference sequence). The CDR3 has 14 residues. The CDR3 reads CATSRRQGYQPQHF. CDR3 DNA sequence: TGTGCCACCAGCAGACGACAGGGGTATCAGCCCCAGCATTTT.

This clone has a handful of counts. The chain recombines TRBV4-1 with TRBJ2-7, with TRBD2 matching over 8 bases. Germline V gene sequence: CDR1 MGHRA, CDR2 YSYEKL. The V gene end was trimmed by 1 base and the J gene end by 0 bases; junction bases not matched to a gene: 8. The CDR3 spans 17 residues. The CDR3 sequence is CASSQGGGSLFSYEQYF. As DNA, the CDR3 is TGCGCCAGCAGCCAAGGCGGGGGGTCCCTCTTCTCCTACGAGCAGTACTTC.

The genes are TRBV6-5 and TRBJ1-6; tentatively, D is TRBD1 (6 bases). Trimming cost V 0 bases and J 5 bases, with 8 bases left between them. The CDR3 is 15 residues long. The germline V gene has CDR1 MNHEY and CDR2 SVGAGI. In DNA, the CDR3 is TGTGCCAGCAGTTACTCGGGACACCATAATTCACCCCTCCACTTT. Encoded protein: CASSYSGHHNSPLHF.

V and J are TRBV19 and TRBJ2-2, with 7 bases that match TRBD2. The length of the CDR3 is 14 residues. The germline gives CDR1 LNHDA, CDR2 SQIVND (reference sequence). J lost 5 bases, V lost 10 bases, and 10 bases had no gene match. CDR3 loop: CATHRRERTGELFF. The CDR3 DNA reads TGTGCCACCCACCGGCGGGAGAGAACCGGGGAGCTGTTTTTT.

The V and J genes are TRBV28 and TRBJ1-1, with a possible D match to TRBD1 (5 bases). The length of the CDR3 is 16 residues. Trimming took off 5 bases at V and 0 bases at J, with 16 bases between the two ends. The V gene's germline CDR1 is MDHEN and CDR2 SYDVKM. The CDR3 coding sequence is TGTGCCAGCAGTCCTCCCCCGGGACTCATGAACACTGAAGCTTTCTTT. Residues: CASSPPPGLMNTEAFF.

The chain uses TRBV5-5 and TRBJ2-7; 10 bases are a match to TRBD1. Germline CDR1 and CDR2: SGHKS and YYEKEE (reference sequence). CDR3 size: 16 residues. Losses at the gene ends were 2 bases for V and 2 bases for J; bases not matched to a gene: 7. The DNA of the CDR3 is TGTGCCAGCAGCTTTGGATCCGGGACAGGGGCCTACGAGCAGTACTTC. Its translation is CASSFGSGTGAYEQYF.

The chain combines TRBV5-1 with TRBJ2-1; 9 positions match TRBD2. V lost 3 bases to trimming and J lost 3 bases; unmatched junction nucleotides: 22. The CDR3 loop spans 21 amino acids. Germline values: CDR1 SGHRS, CDR2 YFSETQ. The chain's CDR3 is CASSYRSSSGRPFRNYNEQFF. As DNA, the CDR3 is TGCGCCAGCAGCTACAGGAGTAGTAGCGGGAGACCCTTCCGGAACTACAATGAGCAGTTCTTC. The full variable domain, completed using reference TRBV5-1 and TRBJ2-1, is KAGVTQTPRYLIKTRGQQVTLSCSPISGHRSVSWYQQTPGQGLQFLFEYFSETQRNKGNFPGRFSGRQFSNSRSEMNVSTLELGDSALYLCASSYRSSSGRPFRNYNEQFFGPGTRLTVL.

This clone was counted a few times. The rearrangement uses TRBV19 and TRBJ1-5; possible D gene TRBD1, 6 bases. CDR1 LNHDA and CDR2 SQIVND come from the germline V gene (reference sequence). Trimming cost V 4 bases and J 5 bases, with 9 bases left between them. CDR3 size: 13 residues. In DNA, the CDR3 is TGTGCCAGTAGTAGTAACAGGGATCAGCCCCAGCATTTT. Translation: CASSSNRDQPQHF.

The J gene is TRBJ2-1, the V gene TRBV5-5; perhaps TRBD2 as D (6 bases). The CDR3 is 13 residues long. Trimming shortened V by 1 base and J by 6 bases, and 8 bases separated the two germline ends. The germline V gene encodes CDR1 SGHKS and CDR2 YYEKEE (reference sequence). CDR3 coding DNA: TGTGCCAGCAGCTTGTCCGGGGGCAATGAGCAGTTCTTC. Residues: CASSLSGGNEQFF.

In this sample, this clone turned up once. CDR3 nucleotides: TGTGCCAGCAGCCTCGACAGGAACAATGAAAAACTGTTTTTT. Residues: CASSLDRNNEKLFF. The V gene is TRBV11-2, the J gene TRBJ1-4; TRBD1 might be the D (6 bases). This CDR3 has 14 amino acids. The germline CDR1 and CDR2 sequences are SGHAT and FQNNGV. The V gene lost 5 bases and the J gene lost 5 bases, with 12 bases spanning the gap.